This T cell receptor (beta chain) was sequenced for a study of blood T cells in healthy people across ages. Study outcomes and limitations: Researchers judged that diversity estimates from one million T cells fell short of true values. Any conclusive comparison of naive versus antigen-experienced cells was prevented by using unsorted PBMCs.

It was with a sample-barcoded 5' primer and a J-beta primer mix that a second PCR of roughly 6 to 12 cycles was run. Every individual sample yielded 2.5 million or more paired-end reads (each containing CDR3). One entry per CDR3 protein results from TCRdb running MiXCR on the 5' RACE reads. This table has roughly 700,000 distinct CDR3 sequences, about half appearing once. Donors ranged from roughly 6 to 100 years old and were healthy Caucasians in Russia. Comments on this clonotype: Its antigen is unknown.

The sequence derives from a woman in her sixties or seventies in good health. The source material was blood.

Here the CDR3 reads CASSLLGLAGELNTQYF. The CDR3 DNA follows: TGTGCCAGCAGTTTATTGGGACTAGCGGGAGAGTTAAATACGCAGTATTTT. The chain employs TRBV27 and TRBJ2-3; TRBD2 matches at 14 bases. V was clipped by 1 base and J by 7 bases; unmatched bases: 7. The CDR3 is 17 residues long. Germline V gene sequence: CDR1 MNHEY, CDR2 SMNVEV (reference sequence).